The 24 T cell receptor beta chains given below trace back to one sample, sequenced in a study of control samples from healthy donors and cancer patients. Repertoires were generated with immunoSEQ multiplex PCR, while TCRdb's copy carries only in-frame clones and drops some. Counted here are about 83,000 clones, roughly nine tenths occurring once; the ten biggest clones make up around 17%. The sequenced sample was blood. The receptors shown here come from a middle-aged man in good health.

For the CDR3, the DNA is TGTGCCACCAGTGATTTCCCCAGCCACAATGAGCAGTTCTTC. The encoded protein is CATSDFPSHNEQFF. The chain carries TRBV24-1 and TRBJ2-1, with no clear D. V lost 1 base to trimming and J lost 5 bases, with 8 bases between them. The CDR3 has 14 amino acids. CDR1 is KGHDR and CDR2 is SFDVKD in the germline V gene.

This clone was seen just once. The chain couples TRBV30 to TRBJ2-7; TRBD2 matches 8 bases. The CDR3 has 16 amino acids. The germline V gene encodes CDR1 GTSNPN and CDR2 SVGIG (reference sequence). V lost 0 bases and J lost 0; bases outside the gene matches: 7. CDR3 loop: CAWSVHKRGSSYEQYF. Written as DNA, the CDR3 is TGTGCCTGGAGTGTACATAAGCGGGGGTCCTCCTACGAGCAGTACTTC.

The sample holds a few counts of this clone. The CDR3 nucleotides read TGTGCCAGCAGCCAAACTACTGAAGCTTTCTTT. Protein sequence: CASSQTTEAFF. The chain joins TRBV14 to TRBJ1-1, with D hard to call. The germline V gene has CDR1 SGHDN and CDR2 FVKESK. The CDR3 loop spans 11 amino acids. V lost 2 bases to trimming and J lost 5 bases, with 3 bases between them.

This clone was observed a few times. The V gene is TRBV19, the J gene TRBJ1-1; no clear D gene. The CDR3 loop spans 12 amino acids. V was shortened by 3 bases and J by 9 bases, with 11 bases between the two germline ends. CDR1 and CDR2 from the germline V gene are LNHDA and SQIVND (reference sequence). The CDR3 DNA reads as TGTGCCAGTAGTATCTCCGGGTCTCAAGCTTTCTTT. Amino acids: CASSISGSQAFF.

CDR3 DNA: TGTGCCATCAGTATTCGGGGGGCCACAGATACGCAGTATTTT. Amino acids: CAISIRGATDTQYF. The chain joins TRBV10-3 to TRBJ2-3; a possible D gene is TRBD2 (7 bases). CDR3 size: 14 residues. The germline gives CDR1 ENHRY, CDR2 SYGVKD. V was clipped by 5 bases and J by 2 bases, with 11 bases between them.

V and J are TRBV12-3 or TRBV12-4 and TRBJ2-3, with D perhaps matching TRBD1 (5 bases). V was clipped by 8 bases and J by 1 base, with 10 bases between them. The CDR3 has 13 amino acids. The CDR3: CASGRQRTDTQYF. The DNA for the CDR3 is TGTGCCAGCGGAAGACAGCGCACAGATACGCAGTATTTT.

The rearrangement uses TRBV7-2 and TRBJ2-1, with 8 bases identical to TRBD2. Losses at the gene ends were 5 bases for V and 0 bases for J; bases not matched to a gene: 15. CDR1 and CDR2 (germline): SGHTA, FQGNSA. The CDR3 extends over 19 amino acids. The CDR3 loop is CASSRPGRGGLGSYNEQFF. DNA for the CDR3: TGTGCCAGCAGCCGGCCCGGGAGGGGGGGTCTAGGCTCCTACAATGAGCAGTTCTTC.

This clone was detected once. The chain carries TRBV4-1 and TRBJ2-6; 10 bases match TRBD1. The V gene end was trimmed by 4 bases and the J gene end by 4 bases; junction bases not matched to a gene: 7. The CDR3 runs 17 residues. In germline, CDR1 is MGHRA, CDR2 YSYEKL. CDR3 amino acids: CASSRPGTGAGANVLTF. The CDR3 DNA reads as TGCGCCAGCAGCCGCCCCGGGACAGGGGCCGGGGCCAACGTCCTGACTTTC.

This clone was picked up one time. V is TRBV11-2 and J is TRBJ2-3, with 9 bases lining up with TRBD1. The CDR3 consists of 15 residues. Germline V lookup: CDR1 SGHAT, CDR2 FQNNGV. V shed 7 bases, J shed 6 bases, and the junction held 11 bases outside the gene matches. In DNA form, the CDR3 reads TGTGCCAGCACCGATTTGGGACAGGGCTCCGATACGCAGTATTTT. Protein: CASTDLGQGSDTQYF.

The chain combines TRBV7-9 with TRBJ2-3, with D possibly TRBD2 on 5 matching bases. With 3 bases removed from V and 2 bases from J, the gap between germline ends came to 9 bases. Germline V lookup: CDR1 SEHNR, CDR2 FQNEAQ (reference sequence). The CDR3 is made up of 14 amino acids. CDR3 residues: CASSLSGPTDTQYF. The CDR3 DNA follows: TGTGCCAGCAGCTTGAGCGGACCCACAGATACGCAGTATTTT.

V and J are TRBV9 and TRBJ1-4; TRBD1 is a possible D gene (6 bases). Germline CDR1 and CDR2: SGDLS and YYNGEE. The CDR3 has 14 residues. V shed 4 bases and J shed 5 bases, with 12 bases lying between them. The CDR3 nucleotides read TGTGCCAGCAGCCCTTACAGGGAGAATGAAAAACTGTTTTTT. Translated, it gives CASSPYRENEKLFF. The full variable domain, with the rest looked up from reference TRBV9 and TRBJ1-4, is DSGVTQTPKHLITATGQRVTLRCSPRSGDLSVYWYQQSLDQGLQFLIQYYNGEERAKGNILERFSAQQFPDLHSELNLSSLELGDSALYFCASSPYRENEKLFFGSGTQLSVL.

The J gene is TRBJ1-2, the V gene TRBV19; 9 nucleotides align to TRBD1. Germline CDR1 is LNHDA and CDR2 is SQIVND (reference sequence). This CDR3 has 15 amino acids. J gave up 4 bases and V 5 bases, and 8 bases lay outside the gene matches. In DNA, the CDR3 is TGTGCCAGTAGTTTAACCCGGGACAGGGTCTATGGCTACACCTTC. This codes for CASSLTRDRVYGYTF.

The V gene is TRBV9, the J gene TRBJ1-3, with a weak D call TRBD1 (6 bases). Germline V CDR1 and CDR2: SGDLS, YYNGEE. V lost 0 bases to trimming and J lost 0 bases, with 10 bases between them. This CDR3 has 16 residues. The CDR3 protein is CASSVEAQGSGNTIYF. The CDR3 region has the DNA TGTGCCAGCAGCGTAGAGGCACAGGGCTCTGGAAACACCATATATTTT.

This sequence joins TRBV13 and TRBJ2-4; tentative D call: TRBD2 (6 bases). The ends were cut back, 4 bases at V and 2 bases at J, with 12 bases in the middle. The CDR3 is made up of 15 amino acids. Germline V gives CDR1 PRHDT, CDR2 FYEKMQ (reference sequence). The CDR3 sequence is CASSSLRGTKNIQYF. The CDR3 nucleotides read TGTGCCAGCAGCTCGCTACGGGGGACCAAAAACATTCAGTACTTC.

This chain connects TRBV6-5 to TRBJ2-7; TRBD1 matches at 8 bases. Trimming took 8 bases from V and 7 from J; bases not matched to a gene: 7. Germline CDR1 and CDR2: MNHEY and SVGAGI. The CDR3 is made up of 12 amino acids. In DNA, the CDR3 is TGTGCCAGCGGCCCAGGGGACAGGGAGCAGTACTTC. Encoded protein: CASGPGDREQYF.

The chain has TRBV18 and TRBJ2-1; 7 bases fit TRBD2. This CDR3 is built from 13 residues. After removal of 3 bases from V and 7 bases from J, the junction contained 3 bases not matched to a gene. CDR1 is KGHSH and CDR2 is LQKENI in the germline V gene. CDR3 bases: TGTGCCAGCTCACCCACCGGGGGGAATGAGCAGTTCTTC. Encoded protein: CASSPTGGNEQFF.

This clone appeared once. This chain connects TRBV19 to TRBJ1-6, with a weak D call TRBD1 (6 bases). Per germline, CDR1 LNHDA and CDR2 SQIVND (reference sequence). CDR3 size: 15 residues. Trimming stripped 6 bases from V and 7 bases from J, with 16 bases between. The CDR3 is CASRLGQLGNSPLHF. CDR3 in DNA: TGTGCCAGTAGATTAGGACAGTTGGGGAATTCACCCCTCCACTTT.

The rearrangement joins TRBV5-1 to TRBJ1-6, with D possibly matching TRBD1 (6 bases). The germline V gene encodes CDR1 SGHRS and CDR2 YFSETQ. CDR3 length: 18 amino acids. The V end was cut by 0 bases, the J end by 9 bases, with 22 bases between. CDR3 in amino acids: CASSLEDPTGFGGSPLHF. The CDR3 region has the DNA TGCGCCAGCAGCTTGGAAGACCCTACAGGGTTCGGCGGTTCACCCCTCCACTTT. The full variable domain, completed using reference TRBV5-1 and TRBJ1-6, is KAGVTQTPRYLIKTRGQQVTLSCSPISGHRSVSWYQQTPGQGLQFLFEYFSETQRNKGNFPGRFSGRQFSNSRSEMNVSTLELGDSALYLCASSLEDPTGFGGSPLHFGNGTRLTVT.

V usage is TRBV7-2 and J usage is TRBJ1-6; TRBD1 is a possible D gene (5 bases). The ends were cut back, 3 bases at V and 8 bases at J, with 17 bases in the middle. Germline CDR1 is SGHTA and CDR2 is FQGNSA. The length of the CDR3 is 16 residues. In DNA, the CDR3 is TGTGCCAGCAGCTTTTGGTTATCTGGGACGGATTCACCCCTCCACTTT. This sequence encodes CASSFWLSGTDSPLHF.

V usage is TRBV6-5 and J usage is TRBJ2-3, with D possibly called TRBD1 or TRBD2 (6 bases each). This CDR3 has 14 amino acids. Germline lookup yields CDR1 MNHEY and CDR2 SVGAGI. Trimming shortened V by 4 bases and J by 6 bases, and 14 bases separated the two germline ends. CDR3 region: CASSFRGPGDTQYF. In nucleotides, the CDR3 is TGTGCCAGCAGTTTTCGGGGGCCGGGGGATACGCAGTATTTT.

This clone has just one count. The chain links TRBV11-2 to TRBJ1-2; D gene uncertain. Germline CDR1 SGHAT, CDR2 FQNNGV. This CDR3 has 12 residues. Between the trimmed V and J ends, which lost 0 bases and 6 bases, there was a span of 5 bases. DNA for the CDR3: TGTGCCAGCAGCTTAGAGGGCGATGGCTACACCTTC. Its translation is CASSLEGDGYTF.

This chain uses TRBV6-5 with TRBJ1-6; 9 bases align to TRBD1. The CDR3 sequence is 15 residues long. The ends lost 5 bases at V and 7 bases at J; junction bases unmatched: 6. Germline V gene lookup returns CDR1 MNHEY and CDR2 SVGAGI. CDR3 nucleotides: TGTGCCAGCAGTCATGTAGGGACAGGGAATTCACCCCTCCACTTT. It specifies CASSHVGTGNSPLHF.

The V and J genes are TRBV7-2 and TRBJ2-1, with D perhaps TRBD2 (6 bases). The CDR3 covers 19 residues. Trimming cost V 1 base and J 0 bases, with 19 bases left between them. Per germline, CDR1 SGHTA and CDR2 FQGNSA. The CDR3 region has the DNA TGTGCCAGCAGCTTAGGTTTTCTGGGGAAGGGAGGCTCCTACAATGAGCAGTTCTTC. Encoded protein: CASSLGFLGKGGSYNEQFF.

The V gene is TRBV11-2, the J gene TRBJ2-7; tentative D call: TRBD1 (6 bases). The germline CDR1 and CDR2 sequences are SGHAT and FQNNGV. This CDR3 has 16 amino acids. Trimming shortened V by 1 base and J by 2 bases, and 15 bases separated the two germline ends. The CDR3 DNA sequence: TGTGCCAGCAGCTTAGGCCCAGGGGTTTTGGCCTACGAGCAGTACTTC. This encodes CASSLGPGVLAYEQYF. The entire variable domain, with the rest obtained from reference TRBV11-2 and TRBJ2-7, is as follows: EAGVAQSPRYKIIEKRQSVAFWCNPISGHATLYWYQQILGQGPKLLIQFQNNGVVDDSQLPKDRFSAERLKGVDSTLKIQPAKLEDSAVYLCASSLGPGVLAYEQYFGPGTRLTVT.